Listed below are T cell receptor beta chains from one sample, sequenced in a study of a mutant IDH1 vaccine in newly diagnosed glioma. The data were produced by immunoSEQ multiplex PCR, yet TCRdb's version contains in-frame clones alone and is incomplete. This table has about 56,000 clones, roughly nine tenths appearing once. These receptors have no identified antigens. This sample comprised PBMCs, obtained from a glioma patient whose treatment included an IDH1 peptide vaccine. Receptors originate from a man between 35 and 55 years old with glioma. Both conserved end residues are part of each CDR3. The D gene is left open where the match is weak. Not all rows give a size; the values are once, few, many and, for expanded clones, a class.

TRBJ2-3 TRBD1 . TRBV7-9 TGTGCCAGCTTAAGACAGGGAAATACAGATACGCAGTATTTT CASLRQGNTDTQYF
TRBJ2-1 . . TRBV7-9 TGTGCCAGCAGCTTACCCTCAACCTACAATGAGCAGTTCTTC CASSLPSTYNEQFF
TRBJ1-1 TRBD1 few TRBV29-1 TGCAGCGTTGGGGGACAGGGGAGGGGATGGACTGAAGCTTTCTTT CSVGGQGRGWTEAFF
TRBJ2-7 . . TRBV4-1 TGCGCCAGCAGCCAAGTAAGGAGGGGGTACGAGCAGTACTTC CASSQVRRGYEQYF
TRBJ1-5 TRBD1 . TRBV19 TGTGCCTCTAAGGGGGACAGAGACAATCAGCCCCAGCATTTT CASKGDRDNQPQHF
TRBJ2-7 . . TRBV7-9 TGTGCCAGCACCTTAACCCGCACAGGGACCTACGAGCAGTACTTC CASTLTRTGTYEQYF
TRBJ2-7 . . TRBV5-1 TGCGCCAGCAGCTTTAGAAACGGCCCCCAGGGGCACGAGCAGTACTTC CASSFRNGPQGHEQYF
TRBJ1-2 TRBD1 . TRBV27 TGTGCCAGCAGTGATTATACAGGGGTAGGTGGCTACACCTTC CASSDYTGVGGYTF
TRBJ2-5 . . TRBV7-9 TGTGCCAGCAGCCGACAAGAGACCCAGTACTTC CASSRQETQYF
TRBJ2-1 TRBD2 . TRBV29-1 TGCAGCGTTACTAGCGGGAGCGGTTACAATGAGCAGTTCTTC CSVTSGSGYNEQFF
TRBJ2-1 . few TRBV5-6 TGTGCCAGCAAAAGGCAGGGGCGAAATGAGCAGTTCTTC CASKRQGRNEQFF
TRBJ2-1 TRBD2 . TRBV28 TGTGCCAGCAGACAAACTCGACATAGCGGGAGCTCCTACAATGAGCAGTTCTTC CASRQTRHSGSSYNEQFF